Listed below are T cell receptor beta chains from one sample, sequenced in a study of identifying expanded T cells in peripheral blood. Repertoires were generated with immunoSEQ multiplex PCR, while TCRdb's copy carries only in-frame clones and drops some. The data contain 100,000 to 150,000 clones, roughly 82% of them seen just once; the ten biggest clones take up 3.3%. The specimen was blood. The receptors originated from a person aged 18 to 70 in good health. Each CDR3 is given with its conserved first and last residue. The D gene is left open where the match is weak. Rows may omit the clone size; those that give it use once, few, many or a size class.

>14|.|.|TRBJ1-1|TRBV2
CASRKSKDISEAFF
TGTGCCAGCAGGAAATCTAAGGACATCTCTGAAGCTTTCTTT
>16|TRBD2|few|TRBJ2-3|TRBV4-3
CASSLTSGGAGDTQYF
TGCGCCAGCAGCCTAACTAGCGGGGGGGCAGGGGATACGCAGTATTTT
>15|TRBD1|.|TRBJ1-6|TRBV19
CASRTGQMYNSPLHF
TGTGCCAGTAGAACGGGACAGATGTATAATTCACCCCTCCACTTT
>15|.|.|TRBJ2-5|TRBV5-1
CASSLMQGSQETQYF
TGCGCCAGCAGCTTGATGCAGGGATCGCAAGAGACCCAGTACTTC
>13|.|.|TRBJ1-5|TRBV7-9
CASSLGREQPQHF
TGTGCCAGCAGCTTGGGCAGGGAACAGCCCCAGCATTTT
>20|.|.|TRBJ2-7|TRBV18
CASSPNLLSGAGPRAYEQYF
TGTGCCAGCTCACCGAACCTTTTGTCGGGGGCAGGCCCGCGGGCCTACGAGCAGTACTTC
>12|.|few|TRBJ2-1|TRBV7-9
CASSSAGTRRFF
TGTGCCAGCAGCTCGGCCGGGACAAGGAGGTTCTTC
>17|.|.|TRBJ1-1|TRBV7-8
CASSFRLRARMNTEAFF
TGTGCCAGCAGCTTTCGGTTGAGGGCACGAATGAACACTGAAGCTTTCTTT
>14|TRBD2|.|TRBJ2-7|TRBV25-1
CASSERGEGYEQYF
TGTGCCAGCAGTGAACGGGGGGAGGGCTACGAGCAGTACTTC
>15|TRBD1|once|TRBJ2-1|TRBV7-6
CASSFGTDRSNEQFF
TGTGCCAGCAGCTTCGGGACAGACCGAAGCAATGAGCAGTTCTTC
>14|.|.|TRBJ1-1|TRBV29-1
CSVVKGITYTEAFF
TGCAGCGTTGTCAAAGGTATCACTTACACTGAAGCTTTCTTT
>15|TRBD1|.|TRBJ1-2|TRBV5-4
CASSLGDRSYYGYTF
TGTGCCAGCAGCTTGGGGGACAGGTCTTACTATGGCTACACCTTC
>16|.|.|TRBJ2-7|TRBV6-6
CASSYSNPDLQYEQYF
TGTGCCAGCAGTTACTCGAATCCAGATCTTCAATACGAGCAGTACTTC
>15|.|few|TRBJ1-6|TRBV9
CASSATSVPLSPLHF
TGTGCCAGCAGCGCAACTTCCGTACCTCTTTCACCCCTCCACTTT
>14|TRBD1|.|TRBJ1-5|TRBV7-2
CASSHRGRNQPQHF
TGTGCCAGCAGCCACAGGGGGCGGAATCAGCCCCAGCATTTT
>13|.|.|TRBJ1-2|TRBV30
CAWSLQVNYGYTF
TGTGCCTGGAGTCTACAGGTGAACTATGGCTACACCTTC
>13|TRBD1|.|TRBJ2-5|TRBV30
CASEHRGRGTQYF
TGTGCCTCAGAACACAGGGGGCGCGGGACCCAGTACTTC
>15|.|.|TRBJ1-4|TRBV18
CASSPRRLGNEKLFF
TGTGCCAGCTCACCACGAAGGTTAGGAAATGAAAAACTGTTTTTT
>14|.|.|TRBJ1-4|TRBV30
CAWSVLKGHEKLFF
TGTGCCTGGAGTGTATTGAAGGGGCATGAAAAACTGTTTTTT
>12|.|.|TRBJ2-1|TRBV27
CASSLSLNEQFF
TGTGCCAGCAGTTTATCCCTCAATGAGCAGTTCTTC
>14|.|.|TRBJ1-1|TRBV6-1
CASGAGFRGTEAFF
TGTGCCAGCGGGGCCGGCTTCAGGGGCACTGAAGCTTTCTTT
>12|.|.|TRBJ2-5|TRBV6-5
CASGVDQETQYF
TGTGCCTCCGGGGTGGACCAAGAGACCCAGTACTTC
>15|.|.|TRBJ1-6|TRBV7-8
CASSSRGWGGSPLHF
TGTGCCAGCAGCTCGCGCGGCTGGGGGGGTTCACCCCTCCACTTT
>15|.|.|TRBJ2-4|TRBV2
CASSEWRQAKNIQYF
TGTGCCAGCAGTGAATGGAGACAGGCTAAAAACATTCAGTACTTC
>14|TRBD2|.|TRBJ2-7|TRBV11-2
CASTPAGAYYEQYF
TGTGCCAGCACCCCAGCGGGGGCCTACTACGAGCAGTACTTC
>15|.|.|TRBJ2-1|TRBV7-2
CASRAIRGGFDEQFF
TGTGCCAGCAGAGCTATTAGGGGGGGCTTTGATGAGCAGTTCTTC
>15|.|.|TRBJ2-1|TRBV7-3
CASSLNGVTYNEQFF
TGTGCCAGCAGCTTAAACGGGGTCACCTACAATGAGCAGTTCTTC
>15|.|once|TRBJ1-2|TRBV9
CASSSRVSGEEGYTF
TGTGCCAGCAGCTCCCGGGTTTCAGGGGAGGAGGGCTACACCTTC
>14|.|.|TRBJ2-2|TRBV27
CASRISAMVGELFF
TGTGCCAGCAGGATCTCCGCCATGGTCGGGGAGCTGTTTTTT
>16|TRBD1|.|TRBJ2-6|TRBV2
CASRRGQGSGANVLTF
TGTGCCAGCAGGAGGGGACAGGGGTCTGGGGCCAACGTCCTGACTTTC
>16|.|many|TRBJ1-4|TRBV30
CAWSVGQWTTNEKLFF
TGTGCCTGGAGTGTCGGACAGTGGACAACGAATGAAAAACTGTTTTTT
>15|.|.|TRBJ2-7|TRBV13
CASSLEGPRSYEQYF
TGTGCCAGCAGCTTAGAGGGTCCCAGGTCCTACGAGCAGTACTTC
>13|.|.|TRBJ2-7|TRBV10-1
CASSAGSSYEQYF
TGCGCCAGCAGTGCGGGGAGCTCCTACGAGCAGTACTTC
>14|.|.|TRBJ1-2|TRBV5-6
CASSLDELNYGYTF
TGTGCCAGCAGCTTGGATGAGTTGAACTATGGCTACACCTTC
>13|.|once|TRBJ2-1|TRBV5-1
CASSTAGPNEQFF
TGCGCCAGCAGCACTGCGGGGCCCAATGAGCAGTTCTTC
>15|.|.|TRBJ1-6|TRBV5-1
CASSLSSRDNSPLHF
TGCGCCAGCAGCTTGAGCTCGAGAGATAATTCACCCCTCCACTTT
>14|.|.|TRBJ1-1|TRBV7-2
CASSPPHRATEAFF
TGTGCCAGCAGCCCCCCCCACAGGGCCACTGAAGCTTTCTTT
>14|.|.|TRBJ1-1|TRBV7-2
CASSHTLEGTEAFF
TGTGCCAGCAGCCATACACTCGAGGGGACTGAAGCTTTCTTT
>14|.|few|TRBJ1-1|TRBV5-5
CASSLVGRGTEAFF
TGTGCCAGCAGCTTGGTGGGGCGCGGCACTGAAGCTTTCTTT
>12|.|.|TRBJ2-5|TRBV6-1
CASTRYQETQYF
TGTGCCAGCACCCGGTACCAAGAGACCCAGTACTTC
>17|.|.|TRBJ1-2|TRBV6-1
CASSEVSPAAGNYGYTF
TGTGCCAGCAGTGAAGTGTCCCCGGCGGCAGGGAACTATGGCTACACCTTC
>17|.|.|TRBJ1-1|TRBV4-3
CASSQGGGYPAGTEAFF
TGCGCCAGCAGCCAAGGAGGCGGATACCCGGCTGGCACTGAAGCTTTCTTT
>15|.|.|TRBJ2-7|TRBV11-3
CASSLGGDGSYEQYF
TGTGCCAGCAGCTTAGGGGGTGACGGCTCCTACGAGCAGTACTTC
>15|.|.|TRBJ2-1|TRBV18
CASSSRRSSYNEQFF
TGTGCCAGCTCATCCCGGCGGAGCTCCTACAATGAGCAGTTCTTC
>10|.|.|TRBJ2-5|TRBV29-1
CSVSGRTQYF
TGCAGCGTTAGTGGCCGGACCCAGTACTTC
>15|.|.|TRBJ1-5|TRBV6-1
CASSEEGDSNQPQHF
TGTGCCAGCAGTGAAGAGGGGGATAGCAATCAGCCCCAGCATTTT
>14|TRBD1|once|TRBJ2-7|TRBV5-1
CASSSGTETYEQYF
TGCGCCAGCAGCTCCGGGACAGAGACCTACGAGCAGTACTTC
>15|.|.|TRBJ2-7|TRBV10-1
CASSDSRGHSYEQYF
TGCGCCAGCAGTGATTCAAGGGGACACTCCTACGAGCAGTACTTC